This T cell receptor (beta chain) was sequenced in a study of early T cells in non-severe SARS-CoV-2 infection. Study information: The sequenced material was bulk RNA from unsorted whole blood, and its chains were unpaired.

This clonotype was seen many times. Individually, cDNA molecules had unique molecular identifiers attached to them. TCRdb re-derived calls from the 5' RACE reads in MiXCR, one entry per CDR3 protein. The sample carries approximately 44,000 distinct CDR3 sequences, 9% to 15% recorded once. The junction had 11 bases not matched to a gene; V was cut back by 6 bases and J by 3 bases. This CDR3 has 15 residues. The germline CDR1 and CDR2 sequences are LNHDA and SQIVND (reference sequence). The V and J genes are TRBV19 and TRBJ2-7; 7 bases fit TRBD1. The sample taken for sequencing was whole blood. The clonotype originates from an adult who was a healthcare worker with PCR-confirmed SARS-CoV-2 infection or an uninfected control (not recorded which). CDR3 nucleotides: TGTGCCAGTAGCGATTCCCCGGGACAGTTCTACGAGCAGTACTTC. This translates into CASSDSPGQFYEQYF. The full variable domain, rest sourced from reference TRBV19 and TRBJ2-7, is DGGITQSPKYLFRKEGQNVTLSCEQNLNHDAMYWYRQDPGQGLRLIYYSQIVNDFQKGDIAEGYSVSREKKESFPLTVTSAQKNPTAFYLCASSDSPGQFYEQYFGPGTRLTVT.